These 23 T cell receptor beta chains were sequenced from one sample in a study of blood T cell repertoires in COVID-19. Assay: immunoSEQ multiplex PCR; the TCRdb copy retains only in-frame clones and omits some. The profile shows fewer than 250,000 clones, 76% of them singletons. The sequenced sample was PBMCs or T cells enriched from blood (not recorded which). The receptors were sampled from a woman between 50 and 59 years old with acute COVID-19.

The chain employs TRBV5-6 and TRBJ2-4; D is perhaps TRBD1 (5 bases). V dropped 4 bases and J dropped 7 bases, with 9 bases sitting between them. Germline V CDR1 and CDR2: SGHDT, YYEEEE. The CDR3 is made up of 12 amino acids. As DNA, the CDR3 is TGTGCCAGCAGCGGGGCGGCTAACATTCAGTACTTC. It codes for CASSGAANIQYF.

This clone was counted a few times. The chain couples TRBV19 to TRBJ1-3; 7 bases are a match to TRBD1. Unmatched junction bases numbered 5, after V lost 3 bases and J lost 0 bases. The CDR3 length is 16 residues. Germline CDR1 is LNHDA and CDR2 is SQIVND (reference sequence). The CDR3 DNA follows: TGTGCCAGTAGTATCCGGACAGGCACCTCTGGAAACACCATATATTTT. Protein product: CASSIRTGTSGNTIYF. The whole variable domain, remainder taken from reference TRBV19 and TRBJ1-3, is DGGITQSPKYLFRKEGQNVTLSCEQNLNHDAMYWYRQDPGQGLRLIYYSQIVNDFQKGDIAEGYSVSREKKESFPLTVTSAQKNPTAFYLCASSIRTGTSGNTIYFGEGSWLTVV.

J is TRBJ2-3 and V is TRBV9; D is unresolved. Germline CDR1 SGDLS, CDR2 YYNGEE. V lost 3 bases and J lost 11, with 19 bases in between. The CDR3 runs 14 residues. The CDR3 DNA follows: TGTGCCAGCAGCGCCACCCGGAGCCTTCTTAGGCAGTATTTT. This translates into CASSATRSLLRQYF.

CDR3 coding DNA: TGTGCCAGTGCCTCAACCGCGGCTAATGAAAAACTGTTTTTT. Its protein is CASASTAANEKLFF. The chain uses TRBV19 and TRBJ1-4; no reliable D call. The germline V gene has CDR1 LNHDA and CDR2 SQIVND (reference sequence). This CDR3 is built from 14 residues. Between the trimmed V and J ends, which lost 8 bases and 3 bases, there was a span of 13 bases.

The CDR3 DNA reads as TGTGCCATCAGTGAGTCTGCCCTAGCGGGGGGGCCGGATACGCAGTATTTT. It codes for CAISESALAGGPDTQYF. This rearrangement joins TRBV10-3 to TRBJ2-3; 12 bases are a match to TRBD2. This CDR3 has 17 residues. V lost 0 bases to trimming and J lost 6 bases; unmatched junction nucleotides: 7. CDR1 and CDR2 (germline): ENHRY, SYGVKD.

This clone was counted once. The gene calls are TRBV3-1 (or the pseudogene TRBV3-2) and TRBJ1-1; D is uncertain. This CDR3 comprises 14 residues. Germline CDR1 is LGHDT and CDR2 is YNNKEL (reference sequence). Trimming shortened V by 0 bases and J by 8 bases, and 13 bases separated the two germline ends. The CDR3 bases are TGTGCCAGCAGCCAAGACGGCGGGAGACAAGAAGCTTTCTTT. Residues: CASSQDGGRQEAFF.

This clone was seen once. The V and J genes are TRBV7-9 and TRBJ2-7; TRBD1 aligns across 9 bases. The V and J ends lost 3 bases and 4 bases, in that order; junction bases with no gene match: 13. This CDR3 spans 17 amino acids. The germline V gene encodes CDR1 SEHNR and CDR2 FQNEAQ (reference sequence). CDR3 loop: CASSFHPGTGSAYEQYV. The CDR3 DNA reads TGTGCCAGCAGCTTCCATCCCGGGACAGGGTCAGCGTACGAGCAGTACGTC.

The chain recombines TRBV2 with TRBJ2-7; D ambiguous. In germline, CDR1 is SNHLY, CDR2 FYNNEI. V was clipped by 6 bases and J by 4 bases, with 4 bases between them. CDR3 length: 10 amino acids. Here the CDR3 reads CASSVYEQYV. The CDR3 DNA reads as TGTGCCAGCAGCGTTTACGAGCAGTACGTC.

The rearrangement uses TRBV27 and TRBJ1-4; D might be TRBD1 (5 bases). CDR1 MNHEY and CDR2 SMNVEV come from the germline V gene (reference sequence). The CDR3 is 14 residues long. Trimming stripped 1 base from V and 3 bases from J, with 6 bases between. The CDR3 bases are TGTGCCAGCAGTTTATTAGGGGCTAATGAAAAACTGTTTTTT. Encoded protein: CASSLLGANEKLFF.

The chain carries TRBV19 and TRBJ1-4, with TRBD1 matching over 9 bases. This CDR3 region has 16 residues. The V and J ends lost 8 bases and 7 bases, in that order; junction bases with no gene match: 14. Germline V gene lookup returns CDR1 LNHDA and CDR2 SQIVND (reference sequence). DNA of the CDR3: TGTGCCAGTTCTGACAGGGGGAGGCCGGTTGTTGAAAAACTGTTTTTT. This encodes CASSDRGRPVVEKLFF.

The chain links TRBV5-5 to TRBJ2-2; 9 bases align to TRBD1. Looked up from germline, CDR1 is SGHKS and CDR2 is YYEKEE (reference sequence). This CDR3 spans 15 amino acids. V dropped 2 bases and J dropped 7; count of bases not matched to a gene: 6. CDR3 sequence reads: CASSFGTGLGGELFF. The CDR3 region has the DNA TGTGCCAGCAGCTTTGGGACAGGGCTTGGCGGGGAGCTGTTTTTT.

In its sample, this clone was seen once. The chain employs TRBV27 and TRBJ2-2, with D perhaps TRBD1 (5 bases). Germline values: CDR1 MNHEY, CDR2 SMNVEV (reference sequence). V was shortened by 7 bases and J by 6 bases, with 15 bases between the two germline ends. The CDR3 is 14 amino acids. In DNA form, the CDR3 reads TGTGCCAGCACGCGCCCTGGGGCCGCCGGGGAGCTGTTTTTT. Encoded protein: CASTRPGAAGELFF.

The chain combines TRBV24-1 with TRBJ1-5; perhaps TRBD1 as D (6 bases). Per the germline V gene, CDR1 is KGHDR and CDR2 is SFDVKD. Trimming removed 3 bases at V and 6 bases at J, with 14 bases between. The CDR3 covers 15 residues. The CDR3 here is CATSDGQGPPQPQHF. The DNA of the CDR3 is TGTGCCACCAGTGATGGTCAGGGGCCCCCTCAGCCCCAGCATTTT.

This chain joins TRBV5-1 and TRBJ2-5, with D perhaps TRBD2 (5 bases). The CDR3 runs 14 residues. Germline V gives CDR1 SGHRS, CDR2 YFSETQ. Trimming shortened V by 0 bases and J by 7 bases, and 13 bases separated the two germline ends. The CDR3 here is CASSLAGVSGTQYF. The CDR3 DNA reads TGCGCCAGCAGCTTGGCCGGGGTGTCAGGGACCCAGTACTTC.

CDR3 bases: TGCGCCAGCAGCACTGGACAGGGTTCGAGCTATGGCTACACCTTC. Encoded protein: CASSTGQGSSYGYTF. V is TRBV5-1 and J is TRBJ1-2; 8 bases are shared with TRBD1. The V segment lost 4 bases and the J segment 4 bases; nucleotides outside the gene matches: 9. This CDR3 region has 15 residues. Germline-derived CDR1 and CDR2 are SGHRS and YFSETQ.

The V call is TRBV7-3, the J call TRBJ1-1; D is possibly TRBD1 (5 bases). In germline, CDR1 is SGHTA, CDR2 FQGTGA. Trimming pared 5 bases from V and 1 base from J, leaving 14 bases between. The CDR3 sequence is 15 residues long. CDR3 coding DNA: TGTGCCAGCAGCCCCATTGGGGCTACGAACACTGAAGCTTTCTTT. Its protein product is CASSPIGATNTEAFF. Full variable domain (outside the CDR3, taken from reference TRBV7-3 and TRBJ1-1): GAGVSQTPSNKVTEKGKYVELRCDPISGHTALYWYRQSLGQGPEFLIYFQGTGAADDSGLPNDRFFAVRPEGSVSTLKIQRTERGDSAVYLCASSPIGATNTEAFFGQGTRLTVV.

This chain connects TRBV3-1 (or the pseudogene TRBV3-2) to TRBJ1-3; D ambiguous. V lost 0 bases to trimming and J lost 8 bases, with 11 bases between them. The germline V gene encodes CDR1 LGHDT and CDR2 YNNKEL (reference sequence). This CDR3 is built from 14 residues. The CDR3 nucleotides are TGTGCCAGCAGCCAAGATATCTCCCGGGACACCATATATTTT. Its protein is CASSQDISRDTIYF.

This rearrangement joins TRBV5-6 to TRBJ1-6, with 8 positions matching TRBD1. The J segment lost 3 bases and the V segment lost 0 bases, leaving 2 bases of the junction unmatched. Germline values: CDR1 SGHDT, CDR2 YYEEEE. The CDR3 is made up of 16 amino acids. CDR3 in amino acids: CASSLEGQDYNSPLHF. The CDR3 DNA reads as TGTGCCAGCAGCTTGGAGGGACAGGACTATAATTCACCCCTCCACTTT.

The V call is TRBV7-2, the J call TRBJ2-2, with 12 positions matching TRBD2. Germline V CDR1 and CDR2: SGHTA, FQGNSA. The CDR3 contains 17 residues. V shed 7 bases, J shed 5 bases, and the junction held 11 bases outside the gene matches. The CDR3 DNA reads TGTGCCAGCAAACAGCAGGGTACTAGCGGGGGGACCGGGGAGCTGTTTTTT. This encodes CASKQQGTSGGTGELFF.

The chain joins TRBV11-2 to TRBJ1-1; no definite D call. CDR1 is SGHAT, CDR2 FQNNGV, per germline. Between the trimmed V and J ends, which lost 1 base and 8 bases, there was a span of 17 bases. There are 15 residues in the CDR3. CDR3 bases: TGTGCCAGCAGCTTAGTTAGGTCCGACTCGGTAGAAGCTTTCTTT. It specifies CASSLVRSDSVEAFF.

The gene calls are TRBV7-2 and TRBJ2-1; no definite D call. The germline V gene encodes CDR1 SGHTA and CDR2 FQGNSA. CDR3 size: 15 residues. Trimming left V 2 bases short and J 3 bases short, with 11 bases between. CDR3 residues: CASSLSKSGYNEQFF. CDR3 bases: TGTGCCAGCAGCTTAAGTAAATCCGGCTACAATGAGCAGTTCTTC.

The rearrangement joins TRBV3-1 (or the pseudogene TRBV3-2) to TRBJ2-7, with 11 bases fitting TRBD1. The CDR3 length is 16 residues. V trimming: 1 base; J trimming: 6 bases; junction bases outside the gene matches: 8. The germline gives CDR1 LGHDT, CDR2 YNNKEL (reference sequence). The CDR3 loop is CASSQALDRGPCEQYV. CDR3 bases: TGTGCCAGCAGCCAAGCCCTGGACAGGGGGCCCTGCGAGCAGTACGTC.

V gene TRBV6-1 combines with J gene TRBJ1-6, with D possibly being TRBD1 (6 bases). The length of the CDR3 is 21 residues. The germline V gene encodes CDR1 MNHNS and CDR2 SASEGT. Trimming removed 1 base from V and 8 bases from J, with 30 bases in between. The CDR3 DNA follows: TGTGCCAGCAGTGAAGACAGCCTCCCCGGAATGTGGGGGCTCGATGATTCACCCCTCCACTTT. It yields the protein CASSEDSLPGMWGLDDSPLHF.